Below are 29 T cell receptor beta chains sequenced from a single sample in a study of blood T cell repertoires in COVID-19. The assay was immunoSEQ multiplex PCR, and TCRdb's table has in-frame clones only and misses some. The data contain 50,000 to 60,000 clones, more than 85% of them singletons. Material: peripheral blood. Receptors were obtained from a human donor with active COVID-19. The donor label of this sample is uncertain.

The chain carries TRBV29-1 and TRBJ1-2; tentative D call: TRBD1 (5 bases). There are 14 residues in the CDR3. V gave up 0 bases and J gave up 7 bases, with 15 bases separating them. Germline V CDR1 and CDR2: SQVTM, ANQGSEA. CDR3 residues: CSVEEARGLLGYTF. CDR3 coding DNA: TGCAGCGTTGAAGAGGCGAGGGGACTCCTTGGCTACACCTTC.

This clone has only a few counts. This chain links TRBV27 with TRBJ1-4; D unresolved. Germline lookup yields CDR1 MNHEY and CDR2 SMNVEV (reference sequence). The CDR3 sequence is 15 residues long. V lost 6 bases and J 2 bases, leaving 13 bases between the germline ends. CDR3 loop: CASSARGSTNEKLFF. The CDR3 DNA follows: TGTGCCAGCAGCGCCCGGGGTTCGACTAATGAAAAACTGTTTTTT. The complete variable domain, with remaining parts taken from reference TRBV27 and TRBJ1-4, reads EAQVTQNPRYLITVTGKKLTVTCSQNMNHEYMSWYRQDPGLGLRQIYYSMNVEVTDKGDVPEGYKVSRKEKRNFPLILESPSPNQTSLYFCASSARGSTNEKLFFGSGTQLSVL.

The rearrangement joins TRBV10-3 to TRBJ1-1; 8 positions agree with TRBD1. The CDR3 consists of 15 residues. Germline V CDR1 and CDR2: ENHRY, SYGVKD. V lost 7 bases and J lost 1; bases outside the gene matches: 8. The CDR3 DNA sequence: TGTGCCATCACCCCGACAGGGGAAAAGAACACTGAAGCTTTCTTT. This codes for CAITPTGEKNTEAFF.

This chain links TRBV5-1 with TRBJ1-1; 7 bases fit TRBD1. V was clipped by 0 bases and J by 3 bases; unmatched bases: 2. CDR1 and CDR2 (germline): SGHRS, YFSETQ. The CDR3 runs to 14 residues. CDR3 protein: CASSLVGGDTEAFF. Here the CDR3 DNA reads TGCGCCAGCAGCTTGGTAGGGGGCGACACTGAAGCTTTCTTT.

The chain recombines TRBV3-1 (or the pseudogene TRBV3-2) with TRBJ1-2, with D possibly matching TRBD1 (6 bases). Germline V gives CDR1 LGHDT, CDR2 YNNKEL (reference sequence). With 5 bases removed from V and 2 bases from J, the gap between germline ends came to 12 bases. This CDR3 spans 14 amino acids. The CDR3 DNA reads TGTGCCAGCAGCGCGAACACAGGGAACTATGGCTACACCTTC. Its protein is CASSANTGNYGYTF.

This clone was observed once. The chain links TRBV28 to TRBJ2-7, with 9 bases aligning to TRBD2. Germline assignment: CDR1 MDHEN and CDR2 SYDVKM. Trimming took 5 bases from V and 5 from J; bases not matched to a gene: 7. The CDR3 runs to 14 residues. CDR3 sequence: CASSLGTSRNEQYF. The CDR3 coding sequence is TGTGCCAGCAGTCTAGGGACTAGCCGTAACGAGCAGTACTTC.

V usage is TRBV5-1 and J usage is TRBJ1-1; 7 bases match TRBD1. Germline lookup yields CDR1 SGHRS and CDR2 YFSETQ. This CDR3 comprises 14 residues. The V segment lost 3 bases and the J segment 2 bases; nucleotides outside the gene matches: 4. CDR3 residues: CASSWDSTNTEAFF. The CDR3, as DNA: TGCGCCAGCAGCTGGGACAGTACCAACACTGAAGCTTTCTTT.

The V and J genes are TRBV15 and TRBJ2-1; 8 bases map to TRBD2. Germline V gene lookup returns CDR1 LNHNV and CDR2 YYDKDF (reference sequence). With V trimmed by 0 bases and J by 5 bases, 6 bases remained unmatched. The CDR3 loop spans 16 amino acids. The CDR3 region has the DNA TGTGCCACCAGCAGAGATCTAAGCGGGGGAAACAATGAGCAGTTCTTC. Amino acid sequence: CATSRDLSGGNNEQFF.

This chain connects TRBV4-3 to TRBJ1-6; 9 nucleotides match TRBD1. This CDR3 is built from 17 residues. CDR1 and CDR2 (germline): LGHNA, YSLEER. The ends lost 0 bases at V and 7 bases at J; junction bases unmatched: 7. The CDR3 spells CASSQDPTGGKNSPLHF. For the CDR3, the DNA is TGCGCCAGCAGCCAAGATCCAACAGGGGGCAAAAATTCACCCCTCCACTTT.

This rearrangement joins TRBV11-3 to TRBJ2-5, with D possibly matching TRBD2 (6 bases). Germline V gene data show CDR1 as SGHNT and CDR2 as YENEEA. The CDR3 spans 13 residues. V was pared by 7 bases and J by 5 bases, with 14 bases between. CDR3 DNA sequence: TGTGCCAGCACCTCGGAGGGTCGTGAGACCCAGTACTTC. It translates to CASTSEGRETQYF.

This clone was counted once. The V and J genes are TRBV7-3 and TRBJ2-5, with D tentatively TRBD1 (6 bases). Germline values: CDR1 SGHTA, CDR2 FQGTGA. CDR3 length: 15 residues. V shed 2 bases and J shed 2 bases, with 12 bases lying between them. The CDR3 coding sequence is TGTGCCAGCAGCTTACGGCCAGGGGAACAAGAGACCCAGTACTTC. Translation: CASSLRPGEQETQYF.

This clone appeared a single time. This chain links TRBV5-1 with TRBJ1-1; possibly TRBD1 for D (6 bases). V was cut by 1 base and J by 1 base, with 11 bases left in between. CDR1 is SGHRS and CDR2 is YFSETQ in the germline V gene. This CDR3 spans 15 amino acids. Written as DNA, the CDR3 is TGCGCCAGCAGCTTGCTTGCGACAGGGAACACTGAAGCTTTCTTT. Encoded protein: CASSLLATGNTEAFF.

The J gene is TRBJ1-1, the V gene TRBV7-9, with D possibly matching TRBD1 (6 bases). Trimming left V 3 bases short and J 10 bases short, with 15 bases between. CDR3 length: 13 residues. Germline CDR1 is SEHNR and CDR2 is FQNEAQ (reference sequence). The CDR3 DNA is TGTGCCAGCAGCTTGACAGGAGGACTGGGAGCTTTCTTT. Encoded protein: CASSLTGGLGAFF.

The chain joins TRBV7-3 to TRBJ2-5; 12 nucleotides match TRBD2. Trimming took 6 bases from V and 2 from J; bases not matched to a gene: 13. CDR1 and CDR2 (germline): SGHTA, FQGTGA. This CDR3 region has 18 residues. CDR3 DNA: TGTGCCAGCAGTCTAGCGGGAGGGGGTTTTTGGGCGCAAGAGACCCAGTACTTC. Protein product: CASSLAGGGFWAQETQYF.

This clone was detected only once. The genes are TRBV19 and TRBJ2-1, with D uncertain. The CDR3 runs 14 residues. The ends were cut back, 5 bases at V and 2 bases at J, with 10 bases in the middle. CDR1 and CDR2 (germline): LNHDA, SQIVND (reference sequence). The CDR3 here is CASSGNIPYNEQFF. CDR3 nucleotide sequence: TGTGCCAGTAGTGGTAACATCCCCTACAATGAGCAGTTCTTC.

The CDR3 region has the DNA TGTGCCACCCTTTTCGATCGGACAGATACGCAGTATTTT. Its protein product is CATLFDRTDTQYF. The rearrangement uses TRBV12-3 or TRBV12-4 and TRBJ2-3; D is undetermined. This CDR3 is built from 13 residues. The ends were cut back, 10 bases at V and 3 bases at J, with 14 bases in the middle.

The chain employs TRBV6-5 and TRBJ1-1; TRBD1 matches at 8 bases. Germline V gives CDR1 MNHEY, CDR2 SVGAGI. The CDR3 spans 13 residues. Trimming at V came to 6 bases and at J to 7 bases, leaving 7 bases not matched to a gene. CDR3 sequence: CASRNPDRDEAFF. In DNA, the CDR3 is TGTGCCAGCAGGAACCCGGACAGGGATGAAGCTTTCTTT.

V usage is TRBV5-5 and J usage is TRBJ2-3, with 7 bases matching TRBD1. V lost 3 bases and J lost 2; bases outside the gene matches: 3. CDR1 SGHKS and CDR2 YYEKEE come from the germline V gene (reference sequence). The CDR3 loop spans 14 amino acids. CDR3 protein: CASSSTGSTDTQYF. The CDR3, as DNA: TGTGCCAGCAGCTCGACAGGGTCCACAGATACGCAGTATTTT.

This clone has only one observation. V and J are TRBV4-2 and TRBJ2-2, with 8 nucleotides matching TRBD2. The J segment lost 6 bases and the V segment lost 3 bases, leaving 12 bases of the junction unmatched. Per the germline V gene, CDR1 is LGHNA and CDR2 is YNFKEQ. The CDR3 has 17 residues. CDR3 sequence reads: CASSHPPGGLGSGELFF. CDR3 DNA: TGTGCCAGCAGCCATCCCCCGGGGGGACTAGGTTCCGGGGAGCTGTTTTTT.

The V and J genes are TRBV27 and TRBJ2-6; D may be TRBD2 (5 bases). V was shortened by 1 base and J by 4 bases, with 8 bases between the two germline ends. This CDR3 is 15 amino acids long. Germline V gene sequence: CDR1 MNHEY, CDR2 SMNVEV (reference sequence). The CDR3 bases are TGTGCCAGCAGTTTATTGGGAGCCGGGGCCAACGTCCTGACTTTC. Translation: CASSLLGAGANVLTF. The complete variable domain, with remaining parts taken from reference TRBV27 and TRBJ2-6, reads EAQVTQNPRYLITVTGKKLTVTCSQNMNHEYMSWYRQDPGLGLRQIYYSMNVEVTDKGDVPEGYKVSRKEKRNFPLILESPSPNQTSLYFCASSLLGAGANVLTFGAGSRLTVL.

The chain carries TRBV3-1 (or the pseudogene TRBV3-2) and TRBJ2-2; weak D call: TRBD2 (5 bases). This CDR3 is 14 amino acids long. Germline lookup yields CDR1 LGHDT and CDR2 YNNKEL (reference sequence). The V end lost 1 base, the J end lost 7 bases, and 10 bases lay between the germline ends. The CDR3 nucleotides are TGTGCCAGCAGCCAAGTCACGGGGAACGGGGAGCTGTTTTTT. Amino acids: CASSQVTGNGELFF.

V gene TRBV5-6 combines with J gene TRBJ2-1; D is possibly TRBD1 (6 bases). Trimming shortened V by 0 bases and J by 6 bases, and 7 bases separated the two germline ends. CDR3 length: 13 residues. Germline V gene data show CDR1 as SGHDT and CDR2 as YYEEEE. This CDR3 reads CASSLVGGNEQFF. DNA for the CDR3: TGTGCCAGCAGCTTGGTAGGGGGCAATGAGCAGTTCTTC.

The chain couples TRBV29-1 to TRBJ2-7; D is undetermined. The V end was cut by 0 bases, the J end by 5 bases, with 11 bases between. Looked up from germline, CDR1 is SQVTM and CDR2 is ANQGSEA. The CDR3 runs to 13 residues. The DNA for the CDR3 is TGCAGCGTTGAAGATCCAGGTTTCGACGAGCAGTACTTC. Amino acids: CSVEDPGFDEQYF.

This chain connects TRBV6-5 to TRBJ1-1, with D uncertain. This CDR3 comprises 13 residues. Germline values: CDR1 MNHEY, CDR2 SVGAGI. The germline V and J ends were trimmed by 5 bases and 4 bases, with 11 bases remaining between them. Here the CDR3 reads CASSQTRVTEAFF. The CDR3 DNA sequence: TGTGCCAGCAGTCAAACTCGAGTCACTGAAGCTTTCTTT.

This clone appeared a few times. The chain employs TRBV10-3 and TRBJ2-1; tentative D call: TRBD2 (6 bases). The V end lost 6 bases, the J end lost 2 bases, and 14 bases lay between the germline ends. CDR1 and CDR2 from the germline V gene are ENHRY and SYGVKD. The CDR3 extends over 15 amino acids. CDR3 in amino acids: CAIRGTGEAYNEQFF. The CDR3 DNA reads TGTGCCATCAGGGGGACGGGAGAAGCCTACAATGAGCAGTTCTTC.

V and J are TRBV6-5 and TRBJ1-5; 10 bases fit TRBD1. Germline CDR1 MNHEY, CDR2 SVGAGI. V shed 7 bases, J shed 5 bases, and the junction held 5 bases outside the gene matches. The CDR3 covers 14 residues. This CDR3 is CASIFGTGDQPQHF. The DNA of the CDR3 is TGTGCCAGCATATTTGGGACAGGGGATCAGCCCCAGCATTTT.

The chain links TRBV29-1 to TRBJ2-2; 7 nucleotides agree with TRBD2. CDR1 is SQVTM, CDR2 ANQGSEA, per germline. After removal of 4 bases from V and 5 bases from J, the junction contained 4 bases not matched to a gene. The CDR3 spans 13 residues. CDR3: CSVGAGVTGELFF. The CDR3 nucleotides are TGCAGCGTTGGGGCGGGGGTGACCGGGGAGCTGTTTTTT.

The rearrangement uses TRBV3-1 (or the pseudogene TRBV3-2) and TRBJ2-7; TRBD1 agrees at 7 bases. Germline V lookup: CDR1 LGHDT, CDR2 YNNKEL (reference sequence). The V and J ends lost 4 bases and 0 bases, in that order; junction bases with no gene match: 21. The CDR3 is 20 amino acids. The chain's CDR3 is CASSLTSRQGKLRSSYEQYF. DNA for the CDR3: TGTGCCAGCAGCCTAACCTCGAGACAGGGTAAACTAAGAAGCTCCTACGAGCAGTACTTC.

V is TRBV9 and J is TRBJ1-1, with 7 bases that match TRBD1. Germline CDR1 reads SGDLS; CDR2 reads YYNGEE. The CDR3 spans 13 residues. Trimming took 2 bases from V and 3 from J; bases not matched to a gene: 1. The CDR3, as DNA: TGTGCCAGCAGCGTTCAGGGGGACACTGAAGCTTTCTTT. This sequence encodes CASSVQGDTEAFF.